This T cell receptor beta chain is from a study of cytomegalovirus exposure and HLA in healthy donors. Study-wide results and caveats: Under in vitro conditions, a few CMV-associated chains were confirmed as specific for CMV antigens. The study labeled fewer than 200 TCR beta chains cytomegalovirus-associated. The study reported that TCR beta sequences accurately predicted HLA-A and HLA-B alleles in most subjects. Upon later analysis, TCR association rates were observed to vary by HLA locus, being highest for DRB1 and lowest for HLA-C.

On this clone: Its antigen is still unknown.

Germline assignment: CDR1 SGHVS and CDR2 FQNEAQ. The CDR3 runs 16 residues. The V gene end was trimmed by 5 bases and the J gene end by 4 bases; junction bases not matched to a gene: 10. The PCR contained 60 Vbeta and 13 Jbeta primers. The assay was immunoSEQ multiplex PCR, and TCRdb's table has in-frame clones only and misses some. Among fewer than 150,000 clones, roughly 79% were seen once, and the ten largest hold under 3.5%. The receptor's source is a man aged 30-40 years in good health and CMV-seronegative. Sample: PBMCs. The chain has TRBV7-8 and TRBJ2-7; 11 bases are shared with TRBD2. DNA of the CDR3: TGTGCCAGCAGCCTCTTTGCACTAGCGGGAGAGTACGAGCAGTACTTC. Amino acids: CASSLFALAGEYEQYF.